This passage covers 25 T cell receptor beta chains from one sample sequenced in a study. TCRdb processed the 5' RACE reads anew with MiXCR; each CDR3 protein has one entry. The table records fewer than 65,000 distinct CDR3 sequences, roughly 30% of them present only once. Sequences were obtained from tumor-infiltrating naive CD4+ T cells sorted from the breast tumor. Subset noted: naive CD4+ T cells, CD4+CD45RA+CD25-. Source of these receptors: a female donor with breast cancer.

In its sample, this clonotype was seen many times. This chain uses TRBV7-9 with TRBJ1-1; D is possibly TRBD1 (5 bases). Germline CDR1 SEHNR, CDR2 FQNEAQ (reference sequence). This CDR3 is 13 amino acids long. Between the trimmed V and J ends, which lost 4 bases and 1 base, there was a span of 7 bases. The CDR3 sequence: CASSYQGNTEAFF. DNA of the CDR3: TGTGCCAGCAGCTACCAGGGGAACACTGAAGCTTTCTTT.

There are many counts of this clonotype. The chain carries TRBV20-1 and TRBJ2-1, with 13 bases lining up with TRBD2. J was trimmed by 5 bases and V by 0 bases; bases with no gene match: 7. The CDR3 has 17 amino acids. Germline CDR1 and CDR2: DFQATT and SNEGSKA (reference sequence). The CDR3 region is CSARDRMGLAGHNEQFF. The CDR3 DNA is TGCAGTGCTAGAGATCGGATGGGACTAGCGGGGCACAATGAGCAGTTCTTC.

The chain recombines TRBV12-3 or TRBV12-4 with TRBJ1-5; 7 nucleotides agree with TRBD1. With V trimmed by 6 bases and J by 2 bases, 4 bases remained unmatched. The CDR3 totals 14 residues. The CDR3 DNA is TGTGCCAGCAGCGCAACAGGGGGCAATCAGCCCCAGCATTTT. It translates to CASSATGGNQPQHF.

This clonotype showed up just a few times. The V call is TRBV7-2, the J call TRBJ2-3, with D uncertain. Germline CDR1 is SGHTA and CDR2 is FQGNSA. CDR3 size: 15 residues. V was pared by 5 bases and J by 1 base, with 13 bases between. The CDR3 here is CASSPDLVGTDTQYF. The CDR3 coding sequence is TGTGCCAGCAGCCCGGACCTCGTGGGCACAGATACGCAGTATTTT.

The chain is built from TRBV30 and TRBJ1-1; TRBD1 agrees at 7 bases. CDR1 is GTSNPN, CDR2 SVGIG, per germline (reference sequence). Trimming at V came to 5 bases and at J to 4 bases, leaving 4 bases not matched to a gene. This CDR3 region has 12 residues. CDR3 sequence reads: CAWGTGATEAFF. In DNA, the CDR3 is TGTGCCTGGGGTACAGGGGCCACTGAAGCTTTCTTT.

This clonotype occurred a few times. The rearrangement uses TRBV5-1 and TRBJ2-3; D is undetermined. This CDR3 is 15 amino acids long. Germline CDR1 reads SGHRS; CDR2 reads YFSETQ. The V and J ends lost 8 bases and 0 bases respectively, with 16 bases between them. CDR3 region: CASKTSTGSTDTQYF. CDR3 nucleotides: TGCGCCAGTAAGACTTCGACTGGAAGCACAGATACGCAGTATTTT.

The CDR3 DNA reads as TGCGCCAGCAGCCGCCGACAGGGGCGGGTTGGTAAGCCCCAGCATTTT. Translated, it gives CASSRRQGRVGKPQHF. The genes are TRBV5-1 and TRBJ1-5; 8 bases map to TRBD1. This CDR3 contains 16 residues. The germline V gene encodes CDR1 SGHRS and CDR2 YFSETQ. Trimming cost V 4 bases and J 8 bases; bases outside gene matches: 14.

Ten or more counts support this clonotype. This chain connects TRBV12-3 or TRBV12-4 to TRBJ1-6, with D unresolved. V lost 4 bases and J 2 bases, leaving 6 bases between the germline ends. The CDR3 runs 14 residues. The CDR3 is CASSSRPYNSPLHF. Written as DNA, the CDR3 is TGTGCCAGCAGTTCCCGACCCTATAATTCACCCCTCCACTTT.

The rearrangement links TRBV7-2 to TRBJ1-2; tentative D call: TRBD1 (6 bases). CDR1 is SGHTA and CDR2 is FQGNSA in the germline V gene. The CDR3 runs 15 residues. Trimming stripped 1 base from V and 2 bases from J, with 11 bases between. The DNA of the CDR3 is TGTGCCAGCAGCTTAGACAGGGCATCAAACTATGGCTACACCTTC. Protein product: CASSLDRASNYGYTF.

About this clonotype itself: It may be a read error: a sequence one base away is much more abundant. The chain combines TRBV5-1 with TRBJ1-4; D is ambiguous. CDR3 length: 13 residues. Germline V CDR1 and CDR2: SGHRS, YFSETQ. CDR3 in DNA: TGCGCCAGCAGCTACGGAACTAATGAAAAACGGTTTTTT. Translating it yields CASSYGTNEKRFF.

This clonotype came up a few times. V and J are TRBV24-1 and TRBJ2-3; 12 bases map to TRBD2. Germline values: CDR1 KGHDR, CDR2 SFDVKD. This CDR3 comprises 23 residues. V lost 0 bases, J lost 0 bases, and 18 bases stayed unmatched. CDR3 sequence: CATSDLPIFGLAGWRGSTDTQYF. CDR3 in DNA: TGTGCCACCAGTGATTTGCCGATTTTCGGACTAGCGGGATGGAGAGGGAGCACAGATACGCAGTATTTT.

This clonotype was recorded at least ten times. The V and J genes are TRBV28 and TRBJ1-2, with D perhaps matching TRBD1 (6 bases). Trimming removed 3 bases at V and 4 bases at J, with 12 bases between. Germline V gene data show CDR1 as MDHEN and CDR2 as SYDVKM. The CDR3 is 14 amino acids. The CDR3 nucleotides read TGTGCCAGCAGTTTGCCCAGGGGAGGCTATGGCTACACCTTC. Its protein product is CASSLPRGGYGYTF.

The rearrangement joins TRBV7-2 to TRBJ2-3; TRBD1 matches 8 bases. The germline V gene encodes CDR1 SGHTA and CDR2 FQGNSA. Losses at the gene ends were 6 bases for V and 2 bases for J; bases not matched to a gene: 4. The CDR3 has 14 residues. The CDR3, as DNA: TGTGCCAGCAGTTTGACAGGGGACACAGATACGCAGTATTTT. Translating it yields CASSLTGDTDTQYF.

This chain links TRBV6-5 with TRBJ1-2; 9 nucleotides agree with TRBD1. The V gene's germline CDR1 is MNHEY and CDR2 SVGAGI. The length of the CDR3 is 14 residues. Trimming removed 6 bases from V and 6 bases from J; junction bases left unmatched: 8. The CDR3 region has the DNA TGTGCCAGCAGGCCCATTACAGGGGGCGATGGCTACACCTTC. This translates into CASRPITGGDGYTF.

This clonotype was detected a few times. It may be a read error: a sequence one base away is much more abundant. The chain uses TRBV15 and TRBJ2-5; TRBD2 aligns across 7 bases. Germline V lookup: CDR1 LNHNV, CDR2 YYDKDF (reference sequence). The CDR3 is 14 amino acids. The CDR3: CTTSGDVRQETQYF. The CDR3 DNA reads TGTACCACCAGCGGGGACGTAAGACAAGAGACCCAGTACTTC.

The chain employs TRBV5-1 and TRBJ1-5, with 7 bases identical to TRBD1. Germline V gene sequence: CDR1 SGHRS, CDR2 YFSETQ. V shed 2 bases, J shed 8 bases, and the junction held 7 bases outside the gene matches. CDR3 length: 14 residues. CDR3 in amino acids: CASSFAGGTEPQHF. The CDR3 DNA sequence: TGCGCCAGCAGCTTCGCAGGGGGTACGGAGCCCCAGCATTTT.

In the case of this clonotype: A junction end diverges from the germline sequence, so it may reflect a read error. The chain carries TRBV4-1 and TRBJ2-7, with a tentative D call TRBD2 (6 bases). There are 17 residues in the CDR3. Germline V gene sequence: CDR1 MGHRA, CDR2 YSYEKL. CDR3: CASSQDLWTKNSYEQNF. For the CDR3, the DNA is TGCGCCAGCAGCCAAGATCTCTGGACTAAGAACTCCTACGAGCAGAACTTC.

Details on this clonotype: A much larger clone sits a single nucleotide away, making a read error possible. This sequence joins TRBV6-2 or TRBV6-3 and TRBJ2-1; TRBD2 matches at 7 bases. The CDR3 length is 16 residues. Trimming cost V 6 bases and J 7 bases; bases outside gene matches: 15. Per the germline V gene, CDR1 is MNHEY and CDR2 is SVGEGT. The CDR3 DNA follows: TGTGCCAGCAGACCCCGGACTGGCGGGAGAACGAATGAGCAGTTCTTC. Amino acid sequence: CASRPRTGGRTNEQFF.

Points on this clonotype: Germline is not matched at one junction end, which may reflect a read error. The chain uses TRBV7-2 and TRBJ1-1; 7 positions agree with TRBD1. There are 14 residues in the CDR3. CDR1 and CDR2 (germline): SGHTA, FQGNSA. For the CDR3, the DNA is TGTGCCAGCAGCATGGCCGACAGGGCTGGTGAAGCGTTCTTT. It is translated as CASSMADRAGEAFF.

This clonotype was recorded a few times. The genes are TRBV11-2 and TRBJ2-3; D perhaps matches TRBD1 (6 bases). This CDR3 comprises 13 residues. The ends were cut back, 6 bases at V and 6 bases at J, with 13 bases in the middle. Germline lookup yields CDR1 SGHAT and CDR2 FQNNGV. The CDR3 reads CASSVQGADTQYF. The CDR3 DNA is TGTGCCAGCAGTGTACAGGGTGCTGATACGCAGTATTTT.

Regarding this clonotype: Given a much more abundant clone one base away, this may be a read error. This chain uses TRBV7-2 with TRBJ2-3, with 8 bases fitting TRBD2. The CDR3 has 17 residues. V lost 6 bases, J lost 1 base, and 12 bases stayed unmatched. In germline, CDR1 is SGHTA, CDR2 FQGNSA. DNA for the CDR3: TGTGCCAGCAGATTGCCATGCGGGAGGAGGGGCACAGATACGCAGTATTTT. It yields the protein CASRLPCGRRGTDTQYF.

V usage is TRBV20-1 and J usage is TRBJ1-5; D unresolved. Trimming pared 8 bases from V and 2 bases from J, leaving 10 bases between. The CDR3 is made up of 12 amino acids. Germline loops: CDR1 DFQATT, CDR2 SNEGSKA (reference sequence). CDR3: CSSRVGNQPQHF. CDR3 bases: TGCAGTTCTCGGGTCGGCAATCAGCCCCAGCATTTT.

This clonotype has a handful of counts. This chain connects TRBV7-2 to TRBJ2-2; D possibly corresponds to TRBD1 (6 bases). The V gene lost 4 bases and the J gene lost 5 bases, with 14 bases spanning the gap. Germline V lookup: CDR1 SGHTA, CDR2 FQGNSA. There are 15 residues in the CDR3. The CDR3 loop is CASSYRQAKTGELFF. CDR3 DNA: TGTGCCAGCAGCTATCGACAGGCCAAGACCGGGGAGCTGTTTTTT.

This clonotype was seen a few times. This chain connects TRBV28 to TRBJ1-1; no clear D gene. This CDR3 spans 14 amino acids. V lost 3 bases, J lost 11 bases, and 19 bases lay in between. In germline, CDR1 is MDHEN, CDR2 SYDVKM. CDR3 DNA sequence: TGTGCCAGCAGTTTTTCCCCGGGCCTAAAAAAGGCTTTCTTT. Translated: CASSFSPGLKKAFF.

The J gene is TRBJ1-1, the V gene TRBV25-1, with D unclear. The V end was cut by 6 bases, the J end by 2 bases, with 10 bases between. CDR1 and CDR2 from the germline V gene are MGHDK and SYGVNS. This CDR3 spans 13 amino acids. The CDR3 sequence is CASRLGRNTEAFF. The CDR3 DNA sequence: TGTGCCAGCAGGCTGGGCAGAAACACTGAAGCTTTCTTT.